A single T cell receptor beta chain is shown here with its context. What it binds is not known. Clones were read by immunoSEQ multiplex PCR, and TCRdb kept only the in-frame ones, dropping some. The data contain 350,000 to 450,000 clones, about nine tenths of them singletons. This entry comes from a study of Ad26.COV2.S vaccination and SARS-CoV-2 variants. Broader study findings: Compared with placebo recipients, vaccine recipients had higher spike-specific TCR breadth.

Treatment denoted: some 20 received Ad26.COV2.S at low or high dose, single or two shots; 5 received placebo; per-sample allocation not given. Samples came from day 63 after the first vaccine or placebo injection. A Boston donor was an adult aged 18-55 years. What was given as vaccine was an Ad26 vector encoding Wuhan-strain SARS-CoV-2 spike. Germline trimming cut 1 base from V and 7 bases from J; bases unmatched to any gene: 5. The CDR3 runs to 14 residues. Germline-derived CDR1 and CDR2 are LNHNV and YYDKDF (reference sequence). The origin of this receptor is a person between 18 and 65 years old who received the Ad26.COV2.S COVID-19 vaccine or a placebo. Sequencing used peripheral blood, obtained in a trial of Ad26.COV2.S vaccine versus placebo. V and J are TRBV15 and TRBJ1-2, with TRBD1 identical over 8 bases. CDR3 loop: CATSRADRVTGYTF. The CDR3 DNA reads TGTGCCACCAGCAGAGCGGACAGGGTCACTGGCTACACCTTC.